These 7 T cell receptor beta chains were all obtained from the same sample, sequenced in a study of a mutant IDH1 vaccine in newly diagnosed glioma. These TCRs are of unknown antigen specificity. Clones were sequenced by immunoSEQ multiplex PCR, and TCRdb holds only the in-frame ones, with some missing. The sample gives fewer than 35,000 clones, 84% of which show up once; 29% is in the top ten. As to time point: week 47, end of study. Every vaccination contained 300 ug of the mutant IDH1 20-mer peptide and was paired with topical imiquimod. Sequences were derived from PBMCs, sampled from a glioma patient whose treatment included an IDH1 peptide vaccine. The receptors derive from a man aged 25 to 45 with glioma.

This sequence joins TRBV27 and TRBJ2-5; D might be TRBD2 (6 bases). Germline V lookup: CDR1 MNHEY, CDR2 SMNVEV (reference sequence). The CDR3 is 13 residues long. Deletions cut 3 bases from V and 4 bases from J, with 9 bases between. CDR3 amino acids: CASSLRGVETQYF. The CDR3 region has the DNA TGTGCCAGCAGTTTGCGGGGAGTAGAGACCCAGTACTTC.

V is TRBV5-4 and J is TRBJ2-1; TRBD2 matches at 12 bases. V lost 4 bases, J lost 9 bases, and 8 bases stayed unmatched. The CDR3 loop spans 15 amino acids. Per germline, CDR1 SGHNT and CDR2 YYREEE (reference sequence). The CDR3 region is CASSAGLAGPLEQFF. The CDR3 DNA sequence: TGTGCCAGCAGCGCGGGACTAGCGGGCCCCCTTGAGCAGTTCTTC.

This clone was picked up one time. The chain employs TRBV7-2 and TRBJ1-4, with unresolved D. The CDR3 contains 12 residues. Deletions cut 5 bases from V and 4 bases from J, with 5 bases between. Germline loops: CDR1 SGHTA, CDR2 FQGNSA. The CDR3 nucleotides are TGTGCCAGCAGCATTTATAATGAAAAACTGTTTTTT. It yields the protein CASSIYNEKLFF.

The CDR3 DNA sequence: TGTGCCAGCAGTGACTCCTACGGAGATACGCAGTATTTT. It is translated as CASSDSYGDTQYF. The V call is TRBV6-4, the J call TRBJ2-3; the D is unclear. The V end lost 0 bases, the J end lost 5 bases, and 6 bases lay between the germline ends. There are 13 residues in the CDR3. The germline V gene has CDR1 MRHNA and CDR2 SNTAGT.

This chain connects TRBV5-1 to TRBJ1-4, with 8 bases identical to TRBD1. CDR3 length equals 14 residues. Per germline, CDR1 SGHRS and CDR2 YFSETQ. Trimming cost V 3 bases and J 12 bases; bases outside gene matches: 10. CDR3 in amino acids: CASSSRQGTPELFF. The DNA of the CDR3 is TGCGCCAGCAGCTCAAGACAGGGGACTCCAGAACTGTTTTTT.

The chain combines TRBV5-4 with TRBJ1-3; perhaps TRBD1 as D (5 bases). From germline, CDR1 is SGHNT and CDR2 YYREEE (reference sequence). There are 14 residues in the CDR3. Trimming left V 7 bases short and J 0 bases short, with 11 bases between. The CDR3 bases are TGTGCCAGCCTAAACAGGAGCTCTGGAAACACCATATATTTT. As protein: CASLNRSSGNTIYF.

V usage is TRBV4-3 and J usage is TRBJ1-5; D not resolved. The germline gives CDR1 LGHNA, CDR2 YSLEER. The CDR3 loop spans 15 amino acids. Trimming removed 0 bases from V and 7 bases from J, with 13 bases in between. CDR3 protein: CASSQDFGSGQPQHF. CDR3 in DNA: TGCGCCAGCAGCCAAGATTTCGGGAGCGGGCAGCCCCAGCATTTT.